The source of this T cell receptor (beta chain) is a study of blood T cell repertoires in COVID-19. Whole-study context: The United States, Italy and Spain provided the acute and convalescent COVID-19 samples. PBMCs, B-cell-depleted T cells, or T cells were the source of the cDNA or gDNA that made up the material.

CDR3 length: 14 residues. Germline CDR1 is MNHEY and CDR2 is SMNVEV (reference sequence). V was pared by 5 bases and J by 5 bases, with 13 bases between. As handled by the study authors: Estimation of nucleated cell counts was performed using reference gene primer amplification. Produced via immunoSEQ multiplex PCR; TCRdb's table is partial and in-frame only. V, J and clone size reflect that table, while D and trimming were determined from the DNA. The sample carries 60,000 to 80,000 clones, more than 70% recorded once. Seattle patient enrollment occurred during active infection, with longitudinal follow-up thereafter.

The source of this sequence is a man aged 50 to 59 with COVID-19, enrolled during active disease. The rearrangement links TRBV27 to TRBJ2-1; maybe TRBD1 (7 bases). Material for sequencing was peripheral blood. The CDR3 coding sequence is TGTGCCAGCAGTGTCAGGGGGGTCCACAATGAGCAGTTCTTC. This gives the protein CASSVRGVHNEQFF.